The next 19 T cell receptor beta chains were all read from a single sample in a study of shared clonotypes between healthy human individuals. TCRdb keeps only in-frame clones here, not all; method: immunoSEQ multiplex PCR. The sample records nearly 750,000 clones, approximately 72% being singletons. The sequencing sample was made of memory CD4+ T cells sorted from blood. Subset given: CD45RA-negative fraction. These receptors were collected from a woman younger than 45 in good health.

The chain recombines TRBV18 with TRBJ1-5; 9 bases map to TRBD1. CDR1 is KGHSH, CDR2 LQKENI, per germline. V shed 6 bases and J 1 base; nucleotides not matched to a gene: 1. The CDR3 totals 14 residues. The CDR3 sequence: CASSDRGSNQPQHF. CDR3 in DNA: TGTGCCAGCTCCGACAGGGGGAGCAATCAGCCCCAGCATTTT. The variable domain in full, completed from reference TRBV18 and TRBJ1-5, reads NAGVMQNPRHLVRRRGQEARLRCSPMKGHSHVYWYRQLPEEGLKFMVYLQKENIIDESGMPKERFSAEFPKEGPSILRIQQVVRGDSAAYFCASSDRGSNQPQHFGDGTRLSIL.

The chain couples TRBV25-1 to TRBJ2-7, with 9 bases fitting TRBD1. The germline CDR1 and CDR2 sequences are MGHDK and SYGVNS. The length of the CDR3 is 17 residues. V gave up 4 bases and J gave up 5 bases; unmatched junction bases: 15. CDR3 in DNA: TGTGCCAGCAGTGCACCATCGAAACAGGGGGCGCCTAACGAGCAGTACTTC. This encodes CASSAPSKQGAPNEQYF.

This clone has only a few counts. The chain uses TRBV5-1 and TRBJ2-7; TRBD1 agrees at 8 bases. The CDR3 is 14 residues long. With V trimmed by 4 bases and J by 5 bases, 8 bases remained unmatched. CDR1 SGHRS and CDR2 YFSETQ come from the germline V gene. The CDR3 sequence is CASSLMGQVDEQYF. DNA for the CDR3: TGCGCCAGCAGCCTAATGGGACAGGTCGACGAGCAGTACTTC.

This clone was detected a few times. The chain joins TRBV10-2 to TRBJ1-1, with 8 nucleotides matching TRBD1. There are 13 residues in the CDR3. Germline lookup yields CDR1 WSHSY and CDR2 SAAADI. V was clipped by 6 bases and J by 4 bases; unmatched bases: 4. The CDR3 spells CASSGQGPTEAFF. Here the CDR3 DNA reads TGCGCCAGCAGCGGACAGGGTCCCACTGAAGCTTTCTTT.

The V and J genes are TRBV28 and TRBJ1-5; TRBD1 agrees at 12 bases. J was trimmed by 1 base and V by 6 bases; bases with no gene match: 7. The CDR3 consists of 17 residues. In germline, CDR1 is MDHEN, CDR2 SYDVKM. The CDR3 here is CASSGDRGQVSNQPQHF. The CDR3, as DNA: TGTGCCAGCAGCGGGGACAGGGGGCAGGTAAGCAATCAGCCCCAGCATTTT.

The chain joins TRBV4-2 to TRBJ2-7; D remains unclear. CDR1 is LGHNA, CDR2 YNFKEQ, per germline. The CDR3 has 14 amino acids. The V gene lost 3 bases and the J gene lost 1 base, with 10 bases spanning the gap. The CDR3 here is CASSHTDRSYEQYF. CDR3 nucleotides: TGTGCCAGCAGCCATACAGACCGGTCCTACGAGCAGTACTTC.

This clone was picked up a small number of times. This chain links TRBV5-4 with TRBJ1-4; D possibly corresponds to TRBD1 (6 bases). Germline CDR1 is SGHNT and CDR2 is YYREEE (reference sequence). Between the trimmed V and J ends, which lost 4 bases and 6 bases, there was a span of 19 bases. The CDR3 sequence is 16 residues long. CDR3 residues: CASSLGKGGLDEKLFF. In DNA, the CDR3 is TGTGCCAGCAGCCTAGGAAAGGGGGGCTTGGATGAAAAACTGTTTTTT.

Ten or more counts support this clone. This rearrangement joins TRBV28 to TRBJ2-7, with 7 bases aligning to TRBD1. V trimming: 2 bases; J trimming: 4 bases; junction bases outside the gene matches: 2. Per germline, CDR1 MDHEN and CDR2 SYDVKM. The CDR3 length is 13 residues. The CDR3 loop is CASSLQGVYEQYF. As DNA, the CDR3 is TGTGCCAGCAGTTTACAGGGGGTTTACGAGCAGTACTTC. Full variable domain (missing parts from reference TRBV28 and TRBJ2-7): DVKVTQSSRYLVKRTGEKVFLECVQDMDHENMFWYRQDPGLGLRLIYFSYDVKMKEKGDIPEGYSVSREKKERFSLILESASTNQTSMYLCASSLQGVYEQYFGPGTRLTVT.

This clone was counted a few times. V gene TRBV18 combines with J gene TRBJ1-5; 7 bases agree with TRBD1. CDR1 is KGHSH and CDR2 is LQKENI in the germline V gene. This CDR3 region has 15 residues. V was pared by 5 bases and J by 5 bases, with 9 bases of the junction left unmatched. Written as DNA, the CDR3 is TGTGCCAGCTCAATCGACAGGGCCCAGCATCAGCCCCAGCATTTT. It translates to CASSIDRAQHQPQHF.

This clone was seen more than once but under ten times. The chain joins TRBV28 to TRBJ1-1; D not certain. The ends were cut back, 6 bases at V and 2 bases at J, with 10 bases in the middle. Germline V lookup: CDR1 MDHEN, CDR2 SYDVKM. CDR3 length equals 13 residues. As DNA, the CDR3 is TGTGCCAGCAGGAGGAGTCCAAACACTGAAGCTTTCTTT. Translated: CASRRSPNTEAFF.

As concerns this clone: This sample also contains other DNA sequences that code for the same CDR3. The chain couples TRBV5-1 to TRBJ2-6, with D perhaps matching TRBD1 (5 bases). Germline V gene lookup returns CDR1 SGHRS and CDR2 YFSETQ. The length of the CDR3 is 15 residues. V was pared by 2 bases and J by 1 base, with 7 bases between. DNA of the CDR3: TGCGCCAGCAGCTTCTCAGGGTCTGGGGCCAACGTCCTGACTTTC. Its translation: CASSFSGSGANVLTF.

This chain links TRBV6-4 with TRBJ2-1; 9 bases are a match to TRBD2. CDR1 is MRHNA, CDR2 SNTAGT, per germline. Trimming took 2 bases from V and 5 from J; bases not matched to a gene: 28. This CDR3 has 23 amino acids. DNA for the CDR3: TGTGCCAGCAGTGACGGGCTTAGCGGGAGTTTCCACCTTGCAGTATCGATGGACAATGAGCAGTTCTTC. Translation: CASSDGLSGSFHLAVSMDNEQFF.

Comments on this clone: The same CDR3 also results from other DNA sequences found in this sample. The chain links TRBV28 to TRBJ1-1, with D possibly matching TRBD1 (5 bases). Deletions cut 6 bases from V and 4 bases from J, with 9 bases between. Germline lookup yields CDR1 MDHEN and CDR2 SYDVKM. The CDR3 sequence is 12 residues long. The CDR3, as DNA: TGTGCCAGCAGCAGGGAAGGCACTGAAGCTTTCTTT. Protein sequence: CASSREGTEAFF.

This clone was picked up one time. The gene calls are TRBV28 and TRBJ1-2, with 8 nucleotides matching TRBD1. After removal of 4 bases from V and 3 bases from J, the junction contained 1 base not matched to a gene. Germline CDR1 reads MDHEN; CDR2 reads SYDVKM. CDR3 size: 13 residues. For the CDR3, the DNA is TGTGCCAGCAGTTCACAGGGGGACTATGGCTACACCTTC. This encodes CASSSQGDYGYTF.

CDR3 nucleotide sequence: TGCGCCAGCAGGTTGACAGCCCTCTACGAGCAGTACTTC. Translated: CASRLTALYEQYF. The chain employs TRBV5-1 and TRBJ2-7; tentative D call: TRBD1 (5 bases). This CDR3 comprises 13 residues. Germline lookup yields CDR1 SGHRS and CDR2 YFSETQ. Between the trimmed V and J ends, which lost 5 bases and 3 bases, there was a span of 12 bases.

This clone came up a few times. This chain links TRBV19 with TRBJ1-5; 11 nucleotides line up with TRBD1. Looked up from germline, CDR1 is LNHDA and CDR2 is SQIVND (reference sequence). The CDR3 contains 18 residues. The junction had 13 bases not matched to a gene; V was cut back by 5 bases and J by 4 bases. CDR3 DNA: TGTGCCAGTAGTGGAGGACAGGGGGCGATTCTCCTAAATCAGCCCCAGCATTTT. Protein sequence: CASSGGQGAILLNQPQHF.

This chain uses TRBV6-5 with TRBJ2-6, with a weak D call TRBD2 (6 bases). CDR1 is MNHEY, CDR2 SVGAGI, per germline. CDR3 length: 15 residues. The V and J ends lost 8 bases and 0 bases respectively, with 11 bases between them. The CDR3 coding sequence is TGTGCCAGCCTTCCGGGAGTCTCTGGGGCCAACGTCCTGACTTTC. Encoded protein: CASLPGVSGANVLTF.

The CDR3 DNA is TGTGCCTGGAGGGCTAGCGGGATTAATGAGCAGTTCTTC. Translating it yields CAWRASGINEQFF. The chain recombines TRBV30 with TRBJ2-1; 9 bases are a match to TRBD2. Per the germline V gene, CDR1 is GTSNPN and CDR2 is SVGIG (reference sequence). The J segment lost 7 bases and the V segment lost 3 bases, leaving 4 bases of the junction unmatched. The CDR3 sequence is 13 residues long.

The chain is built from TRBV30 and TRBJ1-5, with D possibly TRBD1 on 5 matching bases. The CDR3 contains 13 residues. From germline, CDR1 is GTSNPN and CDR2 SVGIG (reference sequence). The V gene lost 2 bases and the J gene lost 7 bases, with 12 bases spanning the gap. The CDR3 DNA is TGTGCCTGGAGTTTAGGGGTAGGGCAGCCCCAGCATTTT. Amino acids: CAWSLGVGQPQHF.